This T cell receptor (beta chain) was observed in a study of shared clonotypes between healthy human individuals. Overall study results and limits: Few donors limited the genetic and exposure-history diversity represented.

Of note for this clone: Its antigen is unidentified.

Unsorted samples used about 90 million PBMCs for genomic DNA. V was pared by 2 bases and J by 9 bases, with 10 bases of the junction left unmatched. The CDR3 covers 17 residues. Looked up from germline, CDR1 is MNHEY and CDR2 is SMNVEV (reference sequence). In the authors' methods: In the immunoSEQ data, sequences were junction-only and lacked quality scores, so filtering differed. The table came from immunoSEQ multiplex PCR; TCRdb's copy has only in-frame clones and leaves some out. From that table come the V and J calls and clone size; the DNA was used to work out D and trimming. The table records about 490,000 clones, 76% of them present only once.

Sequenced input: PBMCs. The V call is TRBV27, the J call TRBJ1-6; 10 nucleotides line up with TRBD1. The clonotype was recovered from a woman between 40 and 50 years old in good health. Some clones in this sample may be carry-over from other donors' samples. The CDR3 protein is CASSLRGTGVSFSPLHF. CDR3 nucleotide sequence: TGTGCCAGCAGTTTAAGGGGGACAGGGGTGAGTTTTTCACCCCTCCACTTT.